This entry lists 9 T cell receptor beta chains sequenced from one sample in a study of cytomegalovirus exposure and HLA in healthy donors. Assay used: immunoSEQ multiplex PCR; TCRdb lists only in-frame clones, some missing. The sample lists some 210,000 clones, less than 90% occurring once. The sample taken for sequencing was PBMCs. The origin of the receptors is a woman aged 18-29 years in good health and CMV-seronegative.

This clone has more than one count but fewer than ten. The genes are TRBV6-5 and TRBJ1-1; perhaps TRBD1 as D (5 bases). There are 14 residues in the CDR3. Germline V gives CDR1 MNHEY, CDR2 SVGAGI. V gave up 7 bases and J gave up 4 bases, with 16 bases separating them. As DNA, the CDR3 is TGTGCCAGCAACAACGGGAGGGGTGGCACTGAAGCTTTCTTT. Translating gives CASNNGRGGTEAFF.

The chain uses TRBV6-5 and TRBJ2-2; tentative D call: TRBD1 (6 bases). The CDR3 runs 16 residues. Trimming took 4 bases from V and 0 from J, leaving 12 bases between them. Germline V CDR1 and CDR2: MNHEY, SVGAGI. This CDR3 reads CASSWDIFANTGELFF. CDR3 bases: TGTGCCAGCAGTTGGGACATCTTCGCGAACACCGGGGAGCTGTTTTTT.

V usage is TRBV15 and J usage is TRBJ1-1, with D unresolved. Germline values: CDR1 LNHNV, CDR2 YYDKDF (reference sequence). The CDR3 is 14 residues long. V was trimmed by 1 base and J by 3 bases, leaving 9 bases between them. The CDR3 here is CATSRGALYTEAFF. The CDR3 nucleotides read TGTGCCACCAGCAGAGGGGCCCTTTACACTGAAGCTTTCTTT.

The V gene is TRBV6-6, the J gene TRBJ1-1; D perhaps matches TRBD1 (6 bases). The CDR3 runs 15 residues. Germline V gene data show CDR1 as MNHNY and CDR2 as SVGAGI (reference sequence). Trimming cost V 6 bases and J 0 bases, with 14 bases left between them. The CDR3 DNA reads TGTGCCAGCAGGGACGGGGGGCAGTTGAACACTGAAGCTTTCTTT. It specifies CASRDGGQLNTEAFF.

This rearrangement joins TRBV5-1 to TRBJ2-7; tentative D call: TRBD1 (7 bases). Germline loops: CDR1 SGHRS, CDR2 YFSETQ. The CDR3 loop spans 16 amino acids. V lost 0 bases, J lost 1 base, and 14 bases lay in between. As DNA, the CDR3 is TGCGCCAGCAGCTTGGGGGCAGGGGGACTTTCCTACGAGCAGTACTTC. Its protein is CASSLGAGGLSYEQYF.

This CDR3 is CASSVAGGNQETQYF. DNA of the CDR3: TGTGCCAGCAGCGTAGCGGGGGGGAACCAAGAGACCCAGTACTTC. The chain employs TRBV9 and TRBJ2-5, with 8 nucleotides matching TRBD2. The CDR3 has 15 residues. The junction had 1 base not matched to a gene; V was cut back by 0 bases and J by 0 bases. Germline assignment: CDR1 SGDLS and CDR2 YYNGEE. Complete variable domain (other parts from reference TRBV9 and TRBJ2-5): DSGVTQTPKHLITATGQRVTLRCSPRSGDLSVYWYQQSLDQGLQFLIQYYNGEERAKGNILERFSAQQFPDLHSELNLSSLELGDSALYFCASSVAGGNQETQYFGPGTRLLVL.

This clone appeared once. V usage is TRBV6-1 and J usage is TRBJ2-7, with D perhaps given as TRBD1 or TRBD2 (6 bases each). This CDR3 region has 13 residues. V was shortened by 6 bases and J by 2 bases, with 11 bases between the two germline ends. CDR1 MNHNS and CDR2 SASEGT come from the germline V gene. CDR3 sequence (DNA): TGTGCCAGCAGGCGGGACATCACCTACGAGCAGTACTTC. The encoded protein is CASRRDITYEQYF.

The J gene is TRBJ2-5, the V gene TRBV5-1; D is perhaps TRBD2 (5 bases). This CDR3 has 13 residues. Germline V gene sequence: CDR1 SGHRS, CDR2 YFSETQ. Trimming cost V 5 bases and J 1 base, with 9 bases left between them. CDR3 bases: TGCGCCAGCAGTTCCGGGATCCAAGAGACCCAGTACTTC. It specifies CASSSGIQETQYF.

This chain connects TRBV6-5 to TRBJ2-1; D is ambiguous. Germline V gives CDR1 MNHEY, CDR2 SVGAGI. This CDR3 comprises 16 residues. V lost 4 bases, J lost 0 bases, and 13 bases lay in between. CDR3 protein: CASSLGSPSSYNEQFF. The CDR3 DNA is TGTGCCAGCAGTTTAGGCAGCCCGAGCTCCTACAATGAGCAGTTCTTC.